This T cell receptor (beta chain) appears in the sequencing data of a study of T cell clusters in autoimmune cytopenias. Each sample's input was 250 to 300 ng genomic DNA, 35,000 to 40,000 genome equivalents. CDR3 length: 16 amino acids. Concerning this clonotype itself: What it binds is unknown.

Study results and limitations: Primary autoimmune cytopenia patients appeared to lack physiological T cell clusters present in healthy donors. TRB repertoire shifts in secondary cytopenia and chronic lymphocytic leukemia mostly reflected lymphoma, not autoimmunity.

One tube held mixed TRB-A and TRB-B primer pools for touch-down PCR. Following a re-call of the multiplex PCR reads, TCRdb has one entry per CDR3 protein and lacks DNA. The sample includes approximately 5,100 distinct CDR3 sequences. In addition, the sample was reused for a study of T cell repertoires in aging, cancer and after chemotherapy. That publication notes: Over several months to years, re-sampled healthy donor repertoires clearly shared clones.

Specimen: peripheral blood. This receptor was obtained from a human donor in good health. This chain joins TRBV12-3 or TRBV12-4 and TRBJ2-7; the D gene TCRdb calls, TRBD1, cannot be checked with no DNA. This CDR3 is CASSLIGGKFSYEQYF.